This entry describes one T cell receptor (beta chain). Antigen: not known. The CDR3 has 14 amino acids. Trimming took off 8 bases at V and 0 bases at J, with 8 bases between the two ends. Using RNA transcripts as the source, TCR beta CDR3 regions were amplified. HTBI primers were used for first-round RT-PCR of the TCR CDR3. Each CDR3 protein gets one entry after TCRdb re-called the multiplex PCR reads with MiXCR. The repertoire holds 500,000 to 800,000 distinct CDR3 sequences, with roughly 14% as singletons. This record belongs to a study of T cells in Graves' hyperthyroidism and ophthalmopathy. General study results and limits: In validation, the model predicted ophthalmopathy. These predictions came a median about 6.5 months before onset.

The source of this sequence is a woman between 45 and 65 years old with Graves' ophthalmopathy. Material: blood. V gene TRBV12-3 or TRBV12-4 combines with J gene TRBJ2-6; D is ambiguous. Here the CDR3 reads CASGSNSGANVLTF. Written as DNA, the CDR3 is TGTGCCAGCGGGTCCAACTCTGGGGCCAACGTCCTGACTTTC.